This T cell receptor beta chain emerged from a study of control samples from healthy donors and cancer patients. This table comes from immunoSEQ multiplex PCR, and its TCRdb copy is limited to in-frame clones, with some not included. The sample records more than 120,000 clones, about 91% being singletons. Trimming shortened V by 0 bases and J by 6 bases, and 10 bases separated the two germline ends. Germline loops: CDR1 SGHDT, CDR2 YYEEEE. This CDR3 has 14 amino acids. The source of this sequence is a man aged 25 to 40 in good health. J is TRBJ1-5 and V is TRBV5-6; possibly TRBD1 for D (5 bases). Sample: blood. CDR3 nucleotide sequence: TGTGCCAGCAGCTTGGACGGGGGAACTCAGCCCCAGCATTTT. It is translated as CASSLDGGTQPQHF.